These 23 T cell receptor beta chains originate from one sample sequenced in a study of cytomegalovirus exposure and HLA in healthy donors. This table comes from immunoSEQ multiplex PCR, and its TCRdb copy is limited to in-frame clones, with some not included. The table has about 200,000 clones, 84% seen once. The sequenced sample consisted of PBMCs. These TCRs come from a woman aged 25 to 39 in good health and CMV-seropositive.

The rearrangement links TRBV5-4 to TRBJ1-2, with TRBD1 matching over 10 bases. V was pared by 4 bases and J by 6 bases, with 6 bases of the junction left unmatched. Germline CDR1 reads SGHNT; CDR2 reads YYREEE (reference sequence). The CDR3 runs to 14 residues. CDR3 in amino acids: CASSPPDRGHGYTF. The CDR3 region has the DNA TGTGCCAGCAGCCCGCCCGACAGGGGGCATGGCTACACCTTC.

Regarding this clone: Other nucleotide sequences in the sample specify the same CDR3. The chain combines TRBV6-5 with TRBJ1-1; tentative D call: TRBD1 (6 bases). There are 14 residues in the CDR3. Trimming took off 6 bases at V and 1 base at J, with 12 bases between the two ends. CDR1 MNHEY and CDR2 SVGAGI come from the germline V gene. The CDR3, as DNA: TGTGCCAGCAGCAGTCCCAGGGGGAACACTGAAGCTTTCTTT. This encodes CASSSPRGNTEAFF.

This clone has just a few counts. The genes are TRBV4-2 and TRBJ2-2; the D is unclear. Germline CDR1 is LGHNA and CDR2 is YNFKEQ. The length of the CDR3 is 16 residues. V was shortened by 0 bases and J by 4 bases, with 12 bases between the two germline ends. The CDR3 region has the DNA TGTGCCAGCAGCCAAGACGTAACAGTCCGCACCGGGGAGCTGTTTTTT. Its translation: CASSQDVTVRTGELFF.

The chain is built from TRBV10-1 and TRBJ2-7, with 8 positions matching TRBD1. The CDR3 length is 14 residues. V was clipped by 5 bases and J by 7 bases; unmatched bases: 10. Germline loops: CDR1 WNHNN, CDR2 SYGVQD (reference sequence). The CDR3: CASSLDREGEEQYF. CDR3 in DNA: TGCGCCAGCAGTCTGGACAGGGAAGGGGAAGAGCAGTACTTC.

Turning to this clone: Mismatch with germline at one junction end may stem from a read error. The CDR3 region is CSVKEQGNYEQYF. The CDR3, as DNA: TGCAGCGTTAAAGAACAGGGAAACTACGAGCAGTACTTC. The chain has TRBV29-1 and TRBJ2-7; tentatively, D is TRBD1 (6 bases). CDR3 size: 13 residues. Germline V gene sequence: CDR1 SQVTM, CDR2 ANQGSEA.

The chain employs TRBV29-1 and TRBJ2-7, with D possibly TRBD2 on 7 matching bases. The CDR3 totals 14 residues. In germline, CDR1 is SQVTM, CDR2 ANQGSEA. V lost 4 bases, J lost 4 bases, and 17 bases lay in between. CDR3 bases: TGCAGCGTTGGGGAAAGGGGGGGAACTTACGAGCAGTACTTC. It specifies CSVGERGGTYEQYF.

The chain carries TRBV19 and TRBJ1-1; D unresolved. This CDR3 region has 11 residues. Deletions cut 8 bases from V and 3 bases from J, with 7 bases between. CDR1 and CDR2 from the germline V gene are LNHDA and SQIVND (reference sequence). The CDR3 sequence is CASRVYTEAFF. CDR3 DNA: TGTGCCAGTCGGGTGTACACTGAAGCTTTCTTT.

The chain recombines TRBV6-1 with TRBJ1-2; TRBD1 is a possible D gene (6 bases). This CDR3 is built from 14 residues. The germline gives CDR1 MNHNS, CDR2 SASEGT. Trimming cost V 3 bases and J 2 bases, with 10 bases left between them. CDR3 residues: CASSEGGQNYGYTF. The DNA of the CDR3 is TGTGCCAGCAGTGAGGGGGGGCAAAACTATGGCTACACCTTC.

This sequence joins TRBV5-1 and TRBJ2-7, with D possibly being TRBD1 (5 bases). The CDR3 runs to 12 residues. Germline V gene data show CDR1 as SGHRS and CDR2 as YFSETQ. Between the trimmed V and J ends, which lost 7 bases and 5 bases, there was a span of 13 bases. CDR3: CASSTVGDEQYF. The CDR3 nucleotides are TGCGCCAGCTCGACAGTGGGCGACGAGCAGTACTTC.

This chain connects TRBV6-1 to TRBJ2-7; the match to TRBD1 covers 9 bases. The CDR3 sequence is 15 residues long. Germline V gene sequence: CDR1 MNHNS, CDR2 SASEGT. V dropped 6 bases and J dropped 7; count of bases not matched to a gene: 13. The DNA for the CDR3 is TGTGCCAGCAGGCCCGGGACAGGGTCTCCTATAGAGCAGTACTTC. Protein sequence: CASRPGTGSPIEQYF.

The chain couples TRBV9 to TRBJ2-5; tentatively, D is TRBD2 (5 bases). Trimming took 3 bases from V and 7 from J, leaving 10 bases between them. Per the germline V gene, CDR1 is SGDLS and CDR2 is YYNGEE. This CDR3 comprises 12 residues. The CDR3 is CASSGRWGTQYF. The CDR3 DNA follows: TGTGCCAGCAGCGGGAGGTGGGGGACCCAGTACTTC.

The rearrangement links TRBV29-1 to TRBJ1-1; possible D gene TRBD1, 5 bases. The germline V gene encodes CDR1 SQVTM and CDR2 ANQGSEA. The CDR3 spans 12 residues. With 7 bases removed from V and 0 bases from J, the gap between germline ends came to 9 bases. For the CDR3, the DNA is TGCAGCGCAGGGAGGGTGAACACTGAAGCTTTCTTT. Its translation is CSAGRVNTEAFF.

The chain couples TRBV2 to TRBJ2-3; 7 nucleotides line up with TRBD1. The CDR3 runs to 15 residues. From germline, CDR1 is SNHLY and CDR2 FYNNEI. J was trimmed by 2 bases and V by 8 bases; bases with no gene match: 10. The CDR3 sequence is CASLDRVSTTDTQYF. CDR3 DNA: TGTGCCAGCCTAGACAGGGTTTCTACCACAGATACGCAGTATTTT.

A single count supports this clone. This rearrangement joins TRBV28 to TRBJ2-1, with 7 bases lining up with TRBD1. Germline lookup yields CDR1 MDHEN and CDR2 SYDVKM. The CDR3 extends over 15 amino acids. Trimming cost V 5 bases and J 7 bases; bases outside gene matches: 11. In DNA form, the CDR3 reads TGTGCCAGCAGTCAACCCGGACAGGTTTGGAATGAGCAGTTCTTC. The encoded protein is CASSQPGQVWNEQFF. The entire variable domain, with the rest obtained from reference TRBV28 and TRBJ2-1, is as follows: DVKVTQSSRYLVKRTGEKVFLECVQDMDHENMFWYRQDPGLGLRLIYFSYDVKMKEKGDIPEGYSVSREKKERFSLILESASTNQTSMYLCASSQPGQVWNEQFFGPGTRLTVL.

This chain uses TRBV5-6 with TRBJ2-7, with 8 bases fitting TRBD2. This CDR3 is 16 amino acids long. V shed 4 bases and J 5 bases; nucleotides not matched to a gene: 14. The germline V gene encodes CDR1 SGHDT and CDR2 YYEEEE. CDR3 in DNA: TGTGCCAGCAGCGTCGTAGCGGGGAGACTTTCTGACGAGCAGTACTTC. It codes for CASSVVAGRLSDEQYF.

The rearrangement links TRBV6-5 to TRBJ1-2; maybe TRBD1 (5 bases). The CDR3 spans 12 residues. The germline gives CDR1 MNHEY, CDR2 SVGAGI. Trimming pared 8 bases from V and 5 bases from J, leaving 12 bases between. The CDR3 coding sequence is TGTGCCAGCGGTTTGACAGCTTATGGCTACACCTTC. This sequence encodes CASGLTAYGYTF.

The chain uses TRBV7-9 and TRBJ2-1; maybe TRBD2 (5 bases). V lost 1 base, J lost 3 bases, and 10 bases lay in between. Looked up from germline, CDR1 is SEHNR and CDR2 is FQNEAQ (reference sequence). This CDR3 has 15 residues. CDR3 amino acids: CASSLVTGNYNEQFF. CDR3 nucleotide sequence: TGTGCCAGCAGCTTAGTCACCGGGAACTACAATGAGCAGTTCTTC.

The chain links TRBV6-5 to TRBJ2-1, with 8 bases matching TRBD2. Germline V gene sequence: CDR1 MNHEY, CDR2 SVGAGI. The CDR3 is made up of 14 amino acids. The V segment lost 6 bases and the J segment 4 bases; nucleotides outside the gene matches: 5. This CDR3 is CASRAVAGYNEQFF. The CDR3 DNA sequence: TGTGCCAGCAGAGCCGTAGCGGGGTACAATGAGCAGTTCTTC.

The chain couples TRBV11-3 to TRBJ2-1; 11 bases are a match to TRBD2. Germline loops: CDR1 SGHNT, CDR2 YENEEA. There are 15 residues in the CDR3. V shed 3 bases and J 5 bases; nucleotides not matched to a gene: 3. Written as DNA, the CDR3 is TGTGCCAGCAGCTTGGGACTAGCGGAAAACAATGAGCAGTTCTTC. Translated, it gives CASSLGLAENNEQFF.

The DNA for the CDR3 is TGTGCCAGCAGCTCGCCGGGACTAGCAACCTACGAGCAGTACTTC. Translated: CASSSPGLATYEQYF. The J gene is TRBJ2-7, the V gene TRBV7-9, with 9 nucleotides matching TRBD2. Trimming removed 4 bases from V and 2 bases from J; junction bases left unmatched: 6. CDR1 is SEHNR, CDR2 FQNEAQ, per germline (reference sequence). The CDR3 covers 15 residues.

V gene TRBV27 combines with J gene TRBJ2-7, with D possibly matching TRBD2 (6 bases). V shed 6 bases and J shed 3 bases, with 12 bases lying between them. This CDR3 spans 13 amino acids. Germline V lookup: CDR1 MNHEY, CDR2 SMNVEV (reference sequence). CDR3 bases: TGTGCCAGCAGGCGGGACTGGGACTACGAGCAGTACTTC. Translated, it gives CASRRDWDYEQYF.

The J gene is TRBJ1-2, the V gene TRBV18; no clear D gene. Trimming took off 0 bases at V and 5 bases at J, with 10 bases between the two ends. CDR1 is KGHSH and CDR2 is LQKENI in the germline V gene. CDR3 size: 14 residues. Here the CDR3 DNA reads TGTGCCAGCTCACCACCTAACAGAGAGTATGGCTACACCTTC. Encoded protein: CASSPPNREYGYTF.

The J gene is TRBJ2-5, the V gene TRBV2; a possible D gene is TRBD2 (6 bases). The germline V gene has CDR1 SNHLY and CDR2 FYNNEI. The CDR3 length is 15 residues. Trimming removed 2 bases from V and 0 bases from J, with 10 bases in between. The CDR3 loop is CASSELAGNQETQYF. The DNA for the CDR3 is TGTGCCAGCAGTGAATTGGCGGGAAACCAAGAGACCCAGTACTTC.